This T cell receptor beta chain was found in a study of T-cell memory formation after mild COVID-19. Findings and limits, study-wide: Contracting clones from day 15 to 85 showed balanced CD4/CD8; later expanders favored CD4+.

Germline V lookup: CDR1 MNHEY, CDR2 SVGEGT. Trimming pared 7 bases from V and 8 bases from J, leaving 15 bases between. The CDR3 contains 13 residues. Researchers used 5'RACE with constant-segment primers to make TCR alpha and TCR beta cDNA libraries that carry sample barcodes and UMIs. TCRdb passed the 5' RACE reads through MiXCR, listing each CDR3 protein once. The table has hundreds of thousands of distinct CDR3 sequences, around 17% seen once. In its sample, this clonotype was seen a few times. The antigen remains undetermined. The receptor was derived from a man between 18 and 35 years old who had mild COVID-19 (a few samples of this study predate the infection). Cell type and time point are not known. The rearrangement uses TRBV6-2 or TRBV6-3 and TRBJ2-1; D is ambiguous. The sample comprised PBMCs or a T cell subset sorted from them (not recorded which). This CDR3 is CASTSYPVDEQFF. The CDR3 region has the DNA TGTGCCAGCACGTCTTATCCGGTTGATGAGCAGTTCTTC.